The present TCR beta chain was sequenced within a study of control samples from healthy donors and cancer patients. Only in-frame clones appear in the TCRdb table, and some are missing; sequencing was by immunoSEQ multiplex PCR. Here the sample spans under 75,000 clones, approximately 85% being singletons. This clonotype was sampled from a man aged 40-50 years in good health. The sequencing input was blood.

The CDR3 bases are TGTGCCAGTAGTATAGACGGACAGTCGTACAATGAGCAGTTCTTC. Its protein is CASSIDGQSYNEQFF. The J gene is TRBJ2-1, the V gene TRBV19, with D perhaps TRBD1 (6 bases). The V gene's germline CDR1 is LNHDA and CDR2 SQIVND (reference sequence). The ends were cut back, 0 bases at V and 4 bases at J, with 10 bases in the middle. There are 15 residues in the CDR3.